These T cell receptor beta chains were read from a single sample in a study of T cell changes during pregnancy in multiple sclerosis. Sequenced by immunoSEQ multiplex PCR; TCRdb stores in-frame clones only, minus some. The profile shows around 57,000 clones, almost 95% of them singletons. The sequencing used CD4+ T cells from peripheral blood mononuclear cells, collected in the third trimester of pregnancy. Receptor source: a female donor with multiple sclerosis, enrolled in a pregnancy study. Both conserved end residues are part of each CDR3. D genes are given only for firm matches. Only some rows state a clone size, as once, few, many or a class for expanded clones.

V: TRBV5-1; size: -; length: 14; D: -; J: TRBJ2-1; CDR3: CASSLTRPLNEQFF; DNA: TGCGCCAGCAGCTTGACGCGGCCCCTCAATGAGCAGTTCTTC
V: TRBV30; size: -; length: 13; D: -; J: TRBJ1-1; CDR3: CAWSGGGGTEAFF; DNA: TGTGCCTGGAGTGGGGGGGGAGGAACTGAAGCTTTCTTT
V: TRBV6-1; size: -; length: 17; D: TRBD1; J: TRBJ2-2; CDR3: CASSGDRAWTRNGELFF; DNA: TGTGCCAGCAGTGGAGACAGGGCGTGGACCAGGAACGGGGAGCTGTTTTTT
V: TRBV2; size: -; length: 12; D: -; J: TRBJ1-2; CDR3: CASSDGYYGYTF; DNA: TGTGCCAGCAGTGACGGGTACTATGGCTACACCTTC
V: TRBV27; size: -; length: 15; D: -; J: TRBJ1-1; CDR3: CASSFLGGLSTEAFF; DNA: TGTGCCAGCAGTTTTCTCGGAGGGTTAAGCACTGAAGCTTTCTTT
V: TRBV6-5; size: -; length: 13; D: -; J: TRBJ1-1; CDR3: CASRTGRNTEAFF; DNA: TGTGCCAGCAGAACAGGACGGAACACTGAAGCTTTCTTT
V: TRBV28; size: -; length: 13; D: -; J: TRBJ2-7; CDR3: CASSLGSFYEQYF; DNA: TGTGCCAGCAGCCTTGGCTCCTTCTACGAGCAGTACTTC
V: TRBV18; size: -; length: 16; D: -; J: TRBJ1-2; CDR3: CASARNSDGTNYGYTF; DNA: TGTGCCAGCGCCCGGAACAGCGACGGGACTAACTATGGCTACACCTTC
V: TRBV7-3; size: -; length: 15; D: -; J: TRBJ2-2; CDR3: CASSLTQANTGELFF; DNA: TGTGCCAGCAGCTTAACACAGGCGAACACCGGGGAGCTGTTTTTT
V: TRBV5-1; size: -; length: 13; D: TRBD1; J: TRBJ1-1; CDR3: CASNRGGNTEAFF; DNA: TGCGCCAGCAACAGGGGAGGGAACACTGAAGCTTTCTTT
V: TRBV30; size: -; length: 13; D: -; J: TRBJ1-5; CDR3: CAWNGGAGQPQHF; DNA: TGTGCCTGGAACGGGGGAGCTGGTCAGCCCCAGCATTTT
V: TRBV7-8; size: -; length: 14; D: -; J: TRBJ1-2; CDR3: CASSLGPRDYGYTF; DNA: TGTGCCAGCAGCTTAGGCCCCAGGGACTATGGCTACACCTTC
V: TRBV30; size: -; length: 18; D: -; J: TRBJ2-1; CDR3: CAWSVTGRGAGAYNEQFF; DNA: TGTGCCTGGAGTGTAACGGGTCGGGGGGCGGGGGCCTACAATGAGCAGTTCTTC
V: TRBV27; size: -; length: 15; D: TRBD1; J: TRBJ1-1; CDR3: CASSFSGTANTEAFF; DNA: TGTGCCAGCAGTTTTTCCGGGACAGCCAACACTGAAGCTTTCTTT
V: TRBV7-6; size: -; length: 14; D: TRBD2; J: TRBJ2-7; CDR3: CASSRGGEGYEQYF; DNA: TGTGCCAGCAGCCGGGGGGGGGAAGGCTACGAGCAGTACTTC
V: TRBV7-8; size: -; length: 13; D: -; J: TRBJ2-2; CDR3: CASSLEGIRELFF; DNA: TGTGCCAGCAGCTTAGAGGGGATCCGGGAGCTGTTTTTT
V: TRBV30; size: -; length: 14; D: -; J: TRBJ1-5; CDR3: CAWSMRGMHQPQHF; DNA: TGTGCCTGGAGTATGCGAGGAATGCATCAGCCCCAGCATTTT
V: TRBV11-2; size: -; length: 15; D: TRBD2; J: TRBJ2-3; CDR3: CASSLGGLATDTQYF; DNA: TGTGCCAGCAGCTTAGGTGGACTAGCAACAGATACGCAGTATTTT
V: TRBV10-2; size: -; length: 14; D: TRBD1; J: TRBJ2-1; CDR3: CASTRQGSYNEQFF; DNA: TGCGCCAGCACCAGACAGGGTTCCTACAATGAGCAGTTCTTC
V: TRBV23-1; size: -; length: 20; D: -; J: TRBJ1-1; CDR3: CASSQSRGGAQSPPGTEAFF; DNA: TGCGCCAGCAGTCAATCGAGGGGGGGCGCGCAGTCCCCCCCGGGGACTGAAGCTTTCTTT
V: TRBV5-1; size: few; length: 16; D: -; J: TRBJ1-6; CDR3: CASSLDRSSYNSPLHF; DNA: TGCGCCAGCAGCTTAGACAGGAGCTCCTATAATTCACCCCTCCACTTT
V: TRBV19; size: once; length: 15; D: TRBD2; J: TRBJ2-7; CDR3: CASSPWGTRAYEQYF; DNA: TGTGCCAGTAGCCCTTGGGGGACTAGAGCCTACGAGCAGTACTTC
V: TRBV27; size: once; length: 20; D: TRBD2; J: TRBJ2-1; CDR3: CASSLLGGASGISRVDEQFF; DNA: TGTGCCAGCAGCTTACTAGGGGGGGCTAGCGGGATCAGTAGGGTCGATGAGCAGTTCTTC
V: TRBV10-1; size: -; length: 13; D: -; J: TRBJ2-1; CDR3: CASSESGNNEQFF; DNA: TGCGCCAGCAGTGAATCCGGGAACAATGAGCAGTTCTTC
V: TRBV4-1; size: -; length: 16; D: -; J: TRBJ2-7; CDR3: CASSQVVGDSSYEQYF; DNA: TGCGCCAGCAGCCAAGTCGTAGGAGACAGTTCCTACGAGCAGTACTTC
V: TRBV30; size: -; length: 14; D: -; J: TRBJ1-3; CDR3: CAWSGGSSGNTIYF; DNA: TGTGCCTGGAGTGGAGGGAGTTCTGGAAACACCATATATTTT
V: TRBV5-1; size: -; length: 12; D: -; J: TRBJ2-2; CDR3: CASSLTSAELFF; DNA: TGCGCCAGCAGCTTGACTTCCGCGGAGCTGTTTTTT
V: TRBV5-4; size: -; length: 14; D: TRBD1; J: TRBJ1-1; CDR3: CASSPGTANTEAFF; DNA: TGTGCCAGCAGCCCAGGGACAGCGAACACTGAAGCTTTCTTT
V: TRBV10-3; size: -; length: 12; D: -; J: TRBJ1-1; CDR3: CAISGLNTEAFF; DNA: TGTGCCATCAGTGGTCTTAACACTGAAGCTTTCTTT
V: TRBV2; size: -; length: 14; D: TRBD1; J: TRBJ2-5; CDR3: CAGAYGTGFETQYF; DNA: TGTGCCGGTGCGTACGGGACAGGGTTCGAGACCCAGTACTTC
V: TRBV28; size: -; length: 15; D: TRBD1; J: TRBJ1-1; CDR3: CASRGTGHQNTEAFF; DNA: TGTGCCAGCAGGGGGACAGGGCACCAGAACACTGAAGCTTTCTTT
V: TRBV2; size: -; length: 14; D: -; J: TRBJ1-3; CDR3: CASSPRGGGNTIYF; DNA: TGTGCCAGCAGCCCCAGGGGTGGAGGAAACACCATATATTTT
V: TRBV9; size: -; length: 18; D: TRBD2; J: TRBJ2-3; CDR3: CASSGPGTSGGPTDTQYF; DNA: TGTGCCAGCAGCGGTCCCGGGACTAGCGGGGGCCCCACAGATACGCAGTATTTT
V: TRBV9; size: -; length: 15; D: TRBD1; J: TRBJ1-5; CDR3: CASSVGDRGNQPQHF; DNA: TGTGCCAGCAGCGTAGGGGACAGGGGAAATCAGCCCCAGCATTTT
V: TRBV6-1; size: -; length: 12; D: -; J: TRBJ2-2; CDR3: CASNGNTGELFF; DNA: TGTGCCAGCAATGGCAACACCGGGGAGCTGTTTTTT
V: TRBV7-2; size: -; length: 14; D: -; J: TRBJ1-2; CDR3: CASSLLSGNYGYTF; DNA: TGTGCCAGCAGCTTATTGTCCGGGAACTATGGCTACACCTTC
V: TRBV7-6; size: once; length: 15; D: TRBD1; J: TRBJ1-3; CDR3: CASSLGQGAGNTIYF; DNA: TGTGCCAGCAGCTTAGGACAGGGGGCTGGAAACACCATATATTTT
V: TRBV4-2; size: -; length: 17; D: -; J: TRBJ2-7; CDR3: CASSQGPTSAASYEQYF; DNA: TGTGCCAGCAGCCAAGGTCCAACCTCGGCGGCCTCCTACGAGCAGTACTTC
V: TRBV19; size: -; length: 13; D: -; J: TRBJ1-2; CDR3: CASSSRTDYGYTF; DNA: TGTGCCAGTAGTTCCCGGACAGACTATGGCTACACCTTC
V: TRBV29-1; size: -; length: 12; D: -; J: TRBJ2-3; CDR3: CSARPELDTQYF; DNA: TGCAGCGCCCGTCCCGAGTTAGATACGCAGTATTTT
V: TRBV18; size: -; length: 14; D: TRBD1; J: TRBJ1-1; CDR3: CASSPQQGSVEAFF; DNA: TGTGCCAGCTCACCTCAACAGGGGTCGGTTGAAGCTTTCTTT
V: TRBV5-4; size: -; length: 15; D: TRBD1; J: TRBJ2-7; CDR3: CASSFGTASYYEQYF; DNA: TGTGCCAGCAGCTTTGGGACAGCCAGCTACTACGAGCAGTACTTC
V: TRBV27; size: -; length: 19; D: TRBD1; J: TRBJ2-6; CDR3: CASSFLHVPQGVGANVLTF; DNA: TGTGCCAGCAGTTTCCTTCATGTCCCACAGGGGGTCGGGGCCAACGTCCTGACTTTC
V: TRBV6-1; size: -; length: 15; D: TRBD2; J: TRBJ2-3; CDR3: CASSEATSGSDTQYF; DNA: TGTGCCAGCAGTGAAGCGACTAGCGGGAGTGATACGCAGTATTTT
V: TRBV6-1; size: -; length: 15; D: -; J: TRBJ2-1; CDR3: CASSVGASPLNEQFF; DNA: TGTGCCAGCAGTGTTGGGGCGAGCCCGCTTAATGAGCAGTTCTTC
V: TRBV2; size: -; length: 16; D: TRBD2; J: TRBJ2-2; CDR3: CASRQTSGRASGELFF; DNA: TGTGCCAGCAGGCAGACTAGCGGGAGGGCGTCCGGGGAGCTGTTTTTT
V: TRBV10-3; size: -; length: 15; D: -; J: TRBJ2-5; CDR3: CAISEKAGEIKTQYF; DNA: TGTGCCATCAGTGAAAAGGCAGGGGAGATAAAGACCCAGTACTTC
V: TRBV30; size: -; length: 13; D: TRBD1; J: TRBJ1-5; CDR3: CAWSGQADQPQHF; DNA: TGTGCCTGGAGCGGACAGGCGGATCAGCCCCAGCATTTT
V: TRBV5-4; size: -; length: 16; D: -; J: TRBJ2-3; CDR3: CASSLDGDGSTDTQYF; DNA: TGTGCCAGCAGCTTGGACGGGGATGGGAGCACAGATACGCAGTATTTT
V: TRBV6-1; size: -; length: 13; D: -; J: TRBJ2-7; CDR3: CASTQGPYYEQYF; DNA: TGTGCCAGCACTCAGGGGCCATACTACGAGCAGTACTTC
V: TRBV10-3; size: -; length: 14; D: TRBD1; J: TRBJ1-2; CDR3: CAINPGQGNYGYTF; DNA: TGTGCCATCAACCCGGGACAGGGGAACTATGGCTACACCTTC
V: TRBV7-9; size: once; length: 14; D: -; J: TRBJ2-1; CDR3: CASSLSGMDNEQFF; DNA: TGTGCCAGCAGCTTATCGGGTATGGACAATGAGCAGTTCTTC
V: TRBV7-2; size: -; length: 13; D: -; J: TRBJ2-5; CDR3: CASTFGRQETQYF; DNA: TGTGCCAGCACCTTTGGGAGGCAAGAGACCCAGTACTTC
V: TRBV7-2; size: -; length: 16; D: -; J: TRBJ1-1; CDR3: CASSLGVVRGNTEAFF; DNA: TGTGCCAGCAGCTTAGGGGTAGTGAGGGGGAATACTGAAGCTTTCTTT
V: TRBV2; size: -; length: 15; D: TRBD1; J: TRBJ1-4; CDR3: CASSPRQGPSGKLFF; DNA: TGTGCCAGCAGCCCCAGACAGGGTCCATCCGGAAAACTGTTTTTT